This T cell receptor (beta chain) was documented in a study of T-cell memory formation after mild COVID-19 (dated by TCRdb to the early 2020s). With regard to the full study: TCR sequence clusters from the two donors were found to be largely donor specific. Longitudinal TCRalpha and TCRbeta repertoire sequencing tracked T-cell clones expanding and contracting after mild COVID-19 in a couple of donors. The cohort comprised two young, previously healthy adult volunteers, one female and one male.

Ficoll-Paque density gradient centrifugation was used to isolate PBMCs. CDR3 length: 15 amino acids, cysteine to phenylalanine. Only the CDR3 DNA stays, 45 bases, in frame from base 1. The junction shows trimming of 4 bases on V and 5 bases on J, plus 14 bases between the germline ends. Looking up the germline V gene yields CDR1 KGHSH and CDR2 LQKENI. The sample was run on an Illumina NovaSeq 6000. Using 5'RACE with constant-segment primers, TCRalpha and TCRbeta cDNA libraries were constructed, with sample barcodes and unique molecular identifiers added in the process. Trizol reagent was used to extract RNA from every sample. The libraries were amplified in two PCR steps, and the second step added a second sample barcode and Illumina TruSeq adapters. Sequencing of the libraries was done on an Illumina NovaSeq, producing 2 x 150 bp paired-end reads. Per the source publication's procedure: The reads were demultiplexed and collapsed into UMI-guided consensus sequences using migec v1.2.7. Using mixcr v2.1.11, UMI consensuses were aligned to TRA and TRB V and J templates and then assembled into clonotypes. A clonotype was counted as expanded or contracted only when both edgeR and NoisET called the clonotype significant, with the noise models trained on biological replicates. For edgeR calls, the cutoffs were a false discovery rate-adjusted p below 0.01 and a log2 fold-change threshold of 1. As an exploratory analysis of dynamics, max-normalized trajectories of the 1000 most abundant clonotypes were examined with PCA combined with hierarchical clustering. The CD4 or CD8 phenotype of responding clones was assigned using the separately sequenced CD4+ and CD8+ repertoires. Using fastp trimming at Q25 and MiXCR clonotype assembly, TCRdb reanalyzed the public sequencing data and kept in-frame beta chains. Merged by CDR3 protein, the rows form single entries marked with the most common genes and DNA. The V and J calls and clone size come from TCRdb's table, not from the authors' own analysis. The sample contains 350,000 to 500,000 distinct CDR3 sequences, 15% to 20% of them found a single time. Approximately 8.4% of the sample goes to the ten largest clones.

General study outcomes and caveats: The detection of some responding clones in pre-infection memory suggests that pre-existing cross-reactive memory T cells joined the SARS-CoV-2 response. Only two mild cases were covered by the study, and larger cohorts that include severe cases with pre-infection samples were considered necessary. SARS-CoV-2 specificity was not confirmed for the second-wave clones peaking on day 37. Clones that contracted from day 15 to 85 showed balanced CD4/CD8 phenotypes, whereas a second wave of clones that expanded from day 15 to 37 leaned towards CD4+. Contracting CD4+ clones appeared mostly in the CM and EM memory subsets, whereas CD8+ clones were enriched in EMRA.

This clonotype came up a few times. Its antigen specificity is not known. Per-base quality was not reported, and no clone a single base away is much larger than it. The chain couples TRBV18 to TRBJ1-4, and perhaps TRBD1 as D gene, on 5 matching bases. The sequence derives from an adult woman who had mild COVID-19 (a few samples of this study predate the infection). The sample titles of this study are shuffled in the database, so cell type and time point are left out; the donor was told from shared clones. The source material was PBMCs or a T cell subset sorted from them (not recorded which). DNA sequence: TGTGCCAGCTCACTCAACGGGGGTTCAAATGAAAAACTGTTTTTT. This is translated as CASSLNGGSNEKLFF.